This TCR beta chain was captured by sequencing in a study of CD8 T cells in Susac syndrome. Reverse transcription used about 0.45 to 1 ug RNA and random hexamers. Using its own MiXCR run on the immunoSEQ multiplex PCR reads, TCRdb lists one record per CDR3 protein. The sample holds more than 150,000 distinct CDR3 sequences; roughly 96% are singletons and the top ten take 0.13% to 0.15%. CDR3 length equals 13 residues. The V end lost 1 base, the J end lost 4 bases, and 11 bases lay between the germline ends. Looked up from germline, CDR1 is DFQATT and CDR2 is SNEGSKA (reference sequence). Specimen: CD8+ T cells from PBMCs. This sequence originates from a human donor with multiple sclerosis. The rearrangement joins TRBV20-1 to TRBJ2-7, with D unclear. The CDR3 sequence: CSARVTDRYEQYF. The CDR3 DNA is TGCAGTGCTAGAGTCACGGATCGTTACGAGCAGTACTTC.